Shown below are 4 T cell receptor beta chains from a single sample sequenced in a study of CD8 T cell repertoires and HIV-1 epitope variants. The assay was immunoSEQ multiplex PCR, and TCRdb's table has in-frame clones only and misses some. The repertoire has roughly 5,000 clones, around 69% of them found once; the top ten carry 40% to 55%. Their antigens are not known. Material for sequencing was cultured CD8+ T cells derived from PBMCs. The receptors were sampled from a male donor with HIV.

The rearrangement joins TRBV2 to TRBJ1-5; no firm D call. V lost 3 bases and J lost 4, with 16 bases in between. The CDR3 is made up of 16 amino acids. Per germline, CDR1 SNHLY and CDR2 FYNNEI. The CDR3 spells CASSEVSRDKNQPQHF. The CDR3 DNA follows: TGTGCCAGCAGTGAGGTGTCTAGGGATAAAAATCAGCCCCAGCATTTT.

The chain carries TRBV5-1 and TRBJ1-4; weak D call: TRBD1 (6 bases). V was shortened by 3 bases and J by 2 bases, with 11 bases between the two germline ends. Per the germline V gene, CDR1 is SGHRS and CDR2 is YFSETQ. This CDR3 is built from 15 residues. The CDR3 loop is CASSSNRETNEKLFF. The CDR3 nucleotides read TGCGCCAGCAGCTCTAACAGGGAGACTAATGAAAAACTGTTTTTT.

The gene calls are TRBV6-5 and TRBJ1-1, with unresolved D. V was cut by 6 bases and J by 1 base, with 18 bases left in between. This CDR3 has 16 amino acids. Germline CDR1 and CDR2: MNHEY and SVGAGI. In DNA, the CDR3 is TGTGCCAGCAGCTACGATGTGAAGGGCGCGAACACTGAAGCTTTCTTT. This codes for CASSYDVKGANTEAFF.

V is TRBV4-1 and J is TRBJ1-1, with D possibly TRBD1 on 5 matching bases. Trimming shortened V by 4 bases and J by 6 bases, and 15 bases separated the two germline ends. CDR1 and CDR2 from the germline V gene are MGHRA and YSYEKL. This CDR3 region has 14 residues. DNA of the CDR3: TGCGCCAGCAGCCGCCTATTACAGGTCCCTGAAGCTTTCTTT. Its protein product is CASSRLLQVPEAFF.